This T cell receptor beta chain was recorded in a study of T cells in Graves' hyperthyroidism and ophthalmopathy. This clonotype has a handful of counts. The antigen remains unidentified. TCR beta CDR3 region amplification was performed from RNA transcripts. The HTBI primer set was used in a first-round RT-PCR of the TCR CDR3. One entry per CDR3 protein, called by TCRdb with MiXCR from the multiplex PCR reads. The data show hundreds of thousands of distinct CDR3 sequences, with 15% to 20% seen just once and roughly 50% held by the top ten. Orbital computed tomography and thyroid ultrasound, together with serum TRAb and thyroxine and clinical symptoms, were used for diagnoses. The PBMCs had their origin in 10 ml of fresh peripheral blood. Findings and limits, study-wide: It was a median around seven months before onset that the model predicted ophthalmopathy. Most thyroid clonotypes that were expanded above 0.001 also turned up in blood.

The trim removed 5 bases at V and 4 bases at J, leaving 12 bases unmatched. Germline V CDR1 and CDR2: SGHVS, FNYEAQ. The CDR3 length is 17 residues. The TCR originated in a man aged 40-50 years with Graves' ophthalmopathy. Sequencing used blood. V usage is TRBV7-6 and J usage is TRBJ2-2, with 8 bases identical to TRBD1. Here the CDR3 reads CASSQGRGPIVTGELFF. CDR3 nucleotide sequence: TGTGCCAGCAGCCAGGGCAGGGGGCCCATAGTCACCGGGGAGCTGTTTTTT.